Below are 18 T cell receptor beta chains sequenced from a single sample in a study of blood T cell repertoires in COVID-19. Here immunoSEQ multiplex PCR was the method, and the copy in TCRdb shows in-frame clones only, minus some. The sample consists of 110,000 to 150,000 clones, 87% of them appearing once. Sequenced: peripheral blood. All receptors derive from a woman between 35 and 50 years old with acute or convalescent COVID-19.

This chain uses TRBV19 with TRBJ1-3; D may be TRBD1 (5 bases). The CDR3 consists of 14 residues. V lost 5 bases and J 1 base, leaving 9 bases between the germline ends. Germline V gene data show CDR1 as LNHDA and CDR2 as SQIVND (reference sequence). In DNA, the CDR3 is TGTGCCAGTAGTGTACAGGCATCTGGAAACACCATATATTTT. This codes for CASSVQASGNTIYF.

The chain combines TRBV27 with TRBJ2-2; TRBD2 aligns across 8 bases. Trimming removed 3 bases from V and 7 bases from J; junction bases left unmatched: 4. Germline CDR1 is MNHEY and CDR2 is SMNVEV (reference sequence). This CDR3 has 14 amino acids. CDR3 bases: TGTGCCAGCAGTTTCGACCTAGCGGGCGGGGAGCTGTTTTTT. Encoded protein: CASSFDLAGGELFF.

The V gene is TRBV7-6, the J gene TRBJ1-5, with 7 bases fitting TRBD1. Trimming removed 4 bases from V and 5 bases from J; junction bases left unmatched: 20. CDR3 length equals 19 residues. Germline lookup yields CDR1 SGHVS and CDR2 FNYEAQ. CDR3 nucleotides: TGTGCCAGCAGCTACCCTGTTACTCCAAGACAGGGAATGGATCAGCCCCAGCATTTT. Translating gives CASSYPVTPRQGMDQPQHF.

This sequence joins TRBV14 and TRBJ1-2; no definite D call. The CDR3 totals 13 residues. Trimming left V 1 base short and J 8 bases short, with 11 bases between. Per germline, CDR1 SGHDN and CDR2 FVKESK. CDR3 protein: CASSQGNQRGYTF. Here the CDR3 DNA reads TGTGCCAGCAGCCAAGGGAACCAGCGGGGCTACACCTTC.

This clone was observed a single time. V gene TRBV7-2 combines with J gene TRBJ1-2; the D gene is possibly TRBD1 (6 bases). The CDR3 is 13 amino acids. Germline-derived CDR1 and CDR2 are SGHTA and FQGNSA. Trimming took 2 bases from V and 7 from J, leaving 11 bases between them. The CDR3 DNA reads as TGTGCCAGCAGCTTAAACAGGGTAGTTGGCTACACCTTC. As protein: CASSLNRVVGYTF.

The V call is TRBV10-3, the J call TRBJ2-3; D is possibly TRBD1 (5 bases). CDR3 size: 16 residues. The V gene lost 8 bases and the J gene lost 3 bases, with 21 bases spanning the gap. Looked up from germline, CDR1 is ENHRY and CDR2 is SYGVKD. The CDR3 DNA follows: TGTGCCATCTCCCCCTCCACAGGCCAGGGTACAGATACGCAGTATTTT. Protein: CAISPSTGQGTDTQYF.

The gene calls are TRBV12-3 or TRBV12-4 and TRBJ2-1; the D gene is possibly TRBD2 (6 bases). CDR3 length: 11 residues. The V end lost 6 bases, the J end lost 7 bases, and 7 bases lay between the germline ends. CDR3 nucleotides: TGTGCCAGCAGCAGCGGGAATGAGCAGTTCTTC. The encoded protein is CASSSGNEQFF.

The chain uses TRBV6-6 and TRBJ1-2; D is perhaps TRBD1 (6 bases). Germline CDR1 MNHNY, CDR2 SVGAGI (reference sequence). V was clipped by 5 bases and J by 4 bases, with 17 bases between them. There are 15 residues in the CDR3. The CDR3 spells CASSGSGGAIYGYTF. Here the CDR3 DNA reads TGTGCCAGCAGTGGCTCGGGGGGCGCAATCTATGGCTACACCTTC.

This chain uses TRBV18 with TRBJ2-7; D uncertain. This CDR3 is built from 13 residues. The germline gives CDR1 KGHSH, CDR2 LQKENI. With 2 bases removed from V and 6 bases from J, the gap between germline ends came to 11 bases. The CDR3 spells CASSPAITGEQYF. For the CDR3, the DNA is TGTGCCAGCTCACCAGCTATCACCGGCGAGCAGTACTTC.

The V call is TRBV18, the J call TRBJ1-1; D is uncertain. This CDR3 has 14 amino acids. Trimming took off 3 bases at V and 5 bases at J, with 13 bases between the two ends. Looked up from germline, CDR1 is KGHSH and CDR2 is LQKENI. As DNA, the CDR3 is TGTGCCAGCTCACCGTTTGGAGGCGGGACTGAAGCTTTCTTT. Protein sequence: CASSPFGGGTEAFF.

The chain is built from TRBV3-1 (or the pseudogene TRBV3-2) and TRBJ2-1; 11 bases line up with TRBD2. V lost 6 bases, J lost 0 bases, and 19 bases stayed unmatched. The length of the CDR3 is 21 residues. Per germline, CDR1 LGHDT and CDR2 YNNKEL (reference sequence). The CDR3 loop is CASSPPLGLAGGEGSYNEQFF. The DNA of the CDR3 is TGTGCCAGCAGTCCGCCTCTTGGGCTAGCGGGGGGAGAGGGCTCCTACAATGAGCAGTTCTTC.

The chain joins TRBV4-3 to TRBJ1-6; D is possibly TRBD1 (5 bases). The CDR3 contains 16 residues. V was trimmed by 1 base and J by 4 bases, leaving 11 bases between them. Germline-derived CDR1 and CDR2 are LGHNA and YSLEER. CDR3 loop: CASSQGGGIYNSPLHF. CDR3 DNA sequence: TGCGCCAGCAGCCAAGGGGGGGGAATTTATAATTCACCCCTCCACTTT.

The J gene is TRBJ2-4, the V gene TRBV7-9, with D unresolved. V was shortened by 5 bases and J by 1 base, with 15 bases between the two germline ends. The CDR3 runs 16 residues. The germline gives CDR1 SEHNR, CDR2 FQNEAQ (reference sequence). In nucleotides, the CDR3 is TGTGCCAGCAGCCCCCCCGGCCCCGGGGCCAAAAACATTCAGTACTTC. Translation gives CASSPPGPGAKNIQYF.

V gene TRBV27 combines with J gene TRBJ2-6; D possibly corresponds to TRBD2 (5 bases). Trimming left V 8 bases short and J 0 bases short, with 14 bases between. The CDR3 contains 16 residues. Germline CDR1 MNHEY, CDR2 SMNVEV (reference sequence). The CDR3 protein is CASANLGLSGANVLTF. CDR3 coding DNA: TGTGCCAGCGCTAATCTAGGACTCTCTGGGGCCAACGTCCTGACTTTC.

As for this clone: This specimen includes other DNA sequences encoding the same CDR3. The J gene is TRBJ1-1, the V gene TRBV11-3; D is ambiguous. CDR1 and CDR2 from the germline V gene are SGHNT and YENEEA. The length of the CDR3 is 13 residues. V lost 0 bases, J lost 5 bases, and 7 bases lay in between. The CDR3 sequence: CASSLEGGTEAFF. CDR3 nucleotide sequence: TGTGCCAGCAGCTTAGAAGGAGGGACTGAAGCTTTCTTT.

The chain is built from TRBV30 and TRBJ2-3; TRBD2 matches at 10 bases. CDR3 size: 15 residues. Germline CDR1 GTSNPN, CDR2 SVGIG (reference sequence). V lost 2 bases, J lost 4 bases, and 6 bases stayed unmatched. The CDR3 coding sequence is TGTGCCTGGAGTAGGGGACTAGCGAAATCAGATACGCAGTATTTT. Translating it yields CAWSRGLAKSDTQYF.

This clone was recorded once. V is TRBV6-5 and J is TRBJ2-3, with TRBD2 identical over 7 bases. Germline CDR1 reads MNHEY; CDR2 reads SVGAGI. The length of the CDR3 is 15 residues. V gave up 3 bases and J gave up 6 bases; unmatched junction bases: 9. Here the CDR3 reads CASSYGGSVTDTQYF. DNA for the CDR3: TGTGCCAGCAGTTATGGCGGGAGCGTAACGGATACGCAGTATTTT.

The genes are TRBV5-4 and TRBJ2-1, with 10 bases identical to TRBD1. Trimming cost V 6 bases and J 5 bases; bases outside gene matches: 11. This CDR3 is 16 amino acids long. Germline assignment: CDR1 SGHNT and CDR2 YYREEE (reference sequence). Here the CDR3 reads CASIDGGGQGNNEQFF. The CDR3 nucleotides are TGTGCCAGCATCGACGGAGGGGGACAGGGGAACAATGAGCAGTTCTTC. Together with reference TRBV5-4 and TRBJ2-1, the CDR3 gives the full variable domain: ETGVTQSPTHLIKTRGQQVTLRCSSQSGHNTVSWYQQALGQGPQFIFQYYREEENGRGNFPPRFSGLQFPNYSSELNVNALELDDSALYLCASIDGGGQGNNEQFFGPGTRLTVL.